Following are 30 T cell receptor beta chains from one sample sequenced in a study of T cell responses to AZD1222 COVID-19 vaccine. The protocol was immunoSEQ multiplex PCR, while the TCRdb copy is restricted to in-frame clones and leaves out a portion. The sample gives 90,000 to 150,000 clones, about nine tenths of which show up once; roughly 2.3% is in the top ten. Sequencing used peripheral blood, obtained on day 0 of AZD1222 vaccination. These receptors were collected from an adult in good health.

The gene calls are TRBV5-1 and TRBJ2-1, with D perhaps TRBD1 or TRBD2 (5 bases each). CDR1 and CDR2 (germline): SGHRS, YFSETQ. This CDR3 region has 12 residues. V was trimmed by 1 base and J by 9 bases, leaving 8 bases between them. CDR3 coding DNA: TGCGCCAGCAGCTTGAAGGGGAGTGAGCAGTTCTTC. It specifies CASSLKGSEQFF.

V and J are TRBV7-8 and TRBJ1-1, with D hard to call. The CDR3 covers 15 residues. Trimming left V 2 bases short and J 2 bases short, with 12 bases between. CDR1 is SGHVS and CDR2 is FQNEAQ in the germline V gene. This CDR3 is CASSLLSGYNTEAFF. The CDR3 coding sequence is TGTGCCAGCAGCTTACTTTCCGGGTATAACACTGAAGCTTTCTTT. Drawing the rest from reference TRBV7-8 and TRBJ1-1, the complete variable domain is GAGVSQSPRYKVAKRGQDVALRCDPISGHVSLFWYQQALGQGPEFLTYFQNEAQLDKSGLPSDRFFAERPEGSVSTLKIQRTQQEDSAVYLCASSLLSGYNTEAFFGQGTRLTVV.

The genes are TRBV30 and TRBJ1-4; D not certain. The CDR3 sequence is 14 residues long. V lost 4 bases, J lost 7 bases, and 16 bases lay in between. Per germline, CDR1 GTSNPN and CDR2 SVGIG (reference sequence). The CDR3 protein is CAWNSGGRGEKLFF. The CDR3 nucleotides are TGTGCCTGGAATTCCGGAGGACGAGGTGAAAAACTGTTTTTT.

The chain has TRBV29-1 and TRBJ2-1; D might be TRBD2 (5 bases). The germline V gene encodes CDR1 SQVTM and CDR2 ANQGSEA. The CDR3 runs to 14 residues. The V gene lost 4 bases and the J gene lost 7 bases, with 17 bases spanning the gap. CDR3 DNA sequence: TGCAGCGTTGTTGGCAGTGATCGAGGGAATGAGCAGTTCTTC. Its protein product is CSVVGSDRGNEQFF.

The V and J genes are TRBV14 and TRBJ1-2, with D perhaps matching TRBD1 (6 bases). There are 15 residues in the CDR3. Trimming removed 0 bases at V and 4 bases at J, with 12 bases between. Germline CDR1 and CDR2: SGHDN and FVKESK. DNA of the CDR3: TGTGCCAGCAGCCAAGAATCGGGCAGGGGCTATGGCTACACCTTC. Translation gives CASSQESGRGYGYTF.

The gene calls are TRBV9 and TRBJ2-5; 10 bases are shared with TRBD1. V lost 2 bases and J lost 5; bases outside the gene matches: 6. The CDR3 totals 15 residues. CDR1 and CDR2 from the germline V gene are SGDLS and YYNGEE. Here the CDR3 reads CASSVGTGDGETQYF. The CDR3 coding sequence is TGTGCCAGCAGCGTCGGGACAGGGGATGGGGAGACCCAGTACTTC.

V is TRBV5-4 and J is TRBJ2-3; 11 bases fit TRBD1. The CDR3 runs to 16 residues. V shed 4 bases, J shed 4 bases, and the junction held 8 bases outside the gene matches. Germline-derived CDR1 and CDR2 are SGHNT and YYREEE (reference sequence). CDR3 protein: CASSSSRDRGSDTQYF. In DNA, the CDR3 is TGTGCCAGCAGCAGCTCCCGGGACAGGGGGTCAGATACGCAGTATTTT.

The chain joins TRBV9 to TRBJ2-7; 8 nucleotides match TRBD2. V shed 4 bases and J 0 bases; nucleotides not matched to a gene: 6. The germline V gene encodes CDR1 SGDLS and CDR2 YYNGEE. The CDR3 is made up of 15 amino acids. CDR3 nucleotides: TGTGCCAGCAGCACCGGGGGGGGCCTCTCCTACGAGCAGTACTTC. It encodes CASSTGGGLSYEQYF.

This clone has just one count. The chain uses TRBV7-8 and TRBJ1-2; tentatively, D is TRBD1 (6 bases). In germline, CDR1 is SGHVS, CDR2 FQNEAQ. V was trimmed by 5 bases and J by 0 bases, leaving 10 bases between them. The CDR3 length is 14 residues. The CDR3, as DNA: TGTGCCAGCAGCCCTAGGACAGCTAACTATGGCTACACCTTC. This sequence encodes CASSPRTANYGYTF.

J is TRBJ1-5 and V is TRBV25-1; D may be TRBD1 (5 bases). The germline gives CDR1 MGHDK, CDR2 SYGVNS. V was shortened by 6 bases and J by 4 bases, with 10 bases between the two germline ends. This CDR3 has 13 amino acids. The CDR3 DNA reads as TGTGCCAGCAGGGGGCCGGGGAATCAGCCCCAGCATTTT. This translates into CASRGPGNQPQHF.

This chain uses TRBV7-9 with TRBJ1-3; D not resolved. CDR1 is SEHNR, CDR2 FQNEAQ, per germline (reference sequence). This CDR3 region has 12 residues. Trimming removed 5 bases at V and 4 bases at J, with 6 bases between. The CDR3 region has the DNA TGTGCCAGCAGCCAAGAGGGAAACACCATATATTTT. It codes for CASSQEGNTIYF.

The CDR3 DNA reads as TGCGCCAGCAGTGCCGGAGACAGGGTGGGAAAAAAAAACTATGGCTACACCTTC. It is translated as CASSAGDRVGKKNYGYTF. The J gene is TRBJ1-2, the V gene TRBV10-2; 7 nucleotides agree with TRBD1. V was pared by 4 bases and J by 2 bases, with 16 bases of the junction left unmatched. The CDR3 loop spans 18 amino acids. Germline V gene data show CDR1 as WSHSY and CDR2 as SAAADI.

The CDR3 sequence is CASSPPIPGGGEQYF. For the CDR3, the DNA is TGTGCCAGCAGCCCTCCTATCCCCGGGGGCGGCGAGCAGTACTTC. The genes are TRBV28 and TRBJ2-7; D may correspond to TRBD1 or TRBD2 (6 bases each). V was shortened by 6 bases and J by 6 bases, with 21 bases between the two germline ends. The germline V gene has CDR1 MDHEN and CDR2 SYDVKM. This CDR3 has 15 amino acids.

The gene calls are TRBV9 and TRBJ2-3; D perhaps matches TRBD1 (5 bases). Germline CDR1 is SGDLS and CDR2 is YYNGEE. V lost 0 bases to trimming and J lost 4 bases, with 9 bases between them. The CDR3 has 14 amino acids. This chain's CDR3 is CASSVGRAADTQYF. The CDR3 region has the DNA TGTGCCAGCAGCGTAGGCAGGGCGGCAGATACGCAGTATTTT.

The V gene is TRBV2, the J gene TRBJ2-2; 8 bases line up with TRBD1. After removal of 10 bases from V and 4 bases from J, the junction contained 8 bases not matched to a gene. The CDR3 contains 14 residues. Per the germline V gene, CDR1 is SNHLY and CDR2 is FYNNEI. CDR3 residues: CATKGQVLTGELFF. CDR3 DNA sequence: TGTGCCACAAAGGGACAGGTTCTCACCGGGGAGCTGTTTTTT.

As regards this clone: The same CDR3 also results from other DNA sequences found in this sample. The chain has TRBV27 and TRBJ2-7; D might be TRBD1 (5 bases). In germline, CDR1 is MNHEY, CDR2 SMNVEV (reference sequence). The CDR3 is 13 amino acids. Trimming cost V 6 bases and J 2 bases, with 11 bases left between them. The CDR3 region is CASRSTATYEQYF. CDR3 bases: TGTGCCAGCAGATCGACAGCTACCTACGAGCAGTACTTC.

The rearrangement uses TRBV27 and TRBJ1-5; TRBD1 aligns across 7 bases. The V gene's germline CDR1 is MNHEY and CDR2 SMNVEV (reference sequence). This CDR3 contains 14 residues. J was trimmed by 4 bases and V by 4 bases; bases with no gene match: 4. DNA for the CDR3: TGTGCCAGCAGTTCTAGACAGGGAAATCAGCCCCAGCATTTT. This gives the protein CASSSRQGNQPQHF.

The genes are TRBV28 and TRBJ2-1, with unresolved D. V was clipped by 8 bases and J by 0 bases, with 8 bases between them. The length of the CDR3 is 13 residues. Germline V gene lookup returns CDR1 MDHEN and CDR2 SYDVKM. CDR3 amino acids: CASRMSSYNEQFF. CDR3 in DNA: TGTGCCAGCCGAATGAGCTCCTACAATGAGCAGTTCTTC.

V gene TRBV7-6 combines with J gene TRBJ2-5; D is perhaps TRBD2 (6 bases). Germline CDR1 is SGHVS and CDR2 is FNYEAQ. Deletions cut 5 bases from V and 2 bases from J, with 15 bases between. The CDR3 covers 15 residues. This CDR3 is CASSTWAGSQETQYF. DNA of the CDR3: TGTGCCAGCAGCACATGGGCGGGGAGTCAAGAGACCCAGTACTTC.

This clone was found once. CDR3 protein: CASSLLGGNTGELFF. DNA of the CDR3: TGCGCCAGCAGCTTACTGGGCGGGAACACCGGGGAGCTGTTTTTT. The chain carries TRBV5-1 and TRBJ2-2, with no clear D. In germline, CDR1 is SGHRS, CDR2 YFSETQ. Trimming shortened V by 2 bases and J by 1 base, and 9 bases separated the two germline ends. This CDR3 is 15 amino acids long.

The chain carries TRBV5-1 and TRBJ2-3; D ambiguous. The CDR3 contains 16 residues. In germline, CDR1 is SGHRS, CDR2 YFSETQ. V shed 1 base and J shed 1 base, with 13 bases lying between them. The CDR3 region has the DNA TGCGCCAGCAGCTTGTCGCAGGATTCGCGCACAGATACGCAGTATTTT. This translates into CASSLSQDSRTDTQYF.

This clone was recorded a few times. The germline gene is not matched at one end of the junction; a read error may be the cause. The CDR3: CASSSNGLAPNSYEQYF. The CDR3 DNA reads TGTGCTAGCAGCTCTAACGGCCTAGCGCCCAACTCCTACGAGCAGTACTTC. The chain carries TRBV7-7 and TRBJ2-7, with a weak D call TRBD2 (6 bases). The CDR3 runs to 17 residues. Germline V CDR1 and CDR2: SSHAT, FNYEAQ (reference sequence). The whole variable domain, filled in from reference TRBV7-7 and TRBJ2-7, reads GAGVSQSPRYKVTKRGQDVTLRCDPISSHATLYWYQQALGQGPEFLTYFNYEAQPDKSGLPSDRFSAERPEGSISTLTIQRTEQRDSAMYRCASSSNGLAPNSYEQYFGPGTRLTVT.

Only a few counts were recorded for this clone. The J gene is TRBJ1-6, the V gene TRBV11-2; no definite D call. V was shortened by 3 bases and J by 0 bases, with 15 bases between the two germline ends. The V gene's germline CDR1 is SGHAT and CDR2 FQNNGV. The CDR3 is 18 amino acids. The CDR3 is CASSLIKRESSYNSPLHF. The CDR3 DNA reads TGTGCCAGCAGCTTGATTAAGCGAGAAAGCTCCTATAATTCACCCCTCCACTTT.

This clone has a single count. V gene TRBV12-5 combines with J gene TRBJ1-1; 7 bases are shared with TRBD1. Germline V gene sequence: CDR1 LGHNT, CDR2 FRNRAP. V dropped 7 bases and J dropped 1; count of bases not matched to a gene: 3. CDR3 length equals 13 residues. The DNA of the CDR3 is TGTGCTAGTGCCAGGGGGACGAACACTGAAGCTTTCTTT. Its protein product is CASARGTNTEAFF.

This clone was seen just once. This chain joins TRBV6-5 and TRBJ2-7; 7 nucleotides match TRBD2. The germline CDR1 and CDR2 sequences are MNHEY and SVGAGI. The CDR3 is 15 residues long. J gave up 5 bases and V 6 bases, and 13 bases lay outside the gene matches. The CDR3 DNA is TGTGCCAGCAGCCCCAAGTGGAGCGGGATAGACGAGCAGTACTTC. Its protein is CASSPKWSGIDEQYF.

The chain couples TRBV28 to TRBJ2-7; TRBD2 aligns across 10 bases. The CDR3 totals 16 residues. V gave up 4 bases and J gave up 9 bases; unmatched junction bases: 15. Germline V gene lookup returns CDR1 MDHEN and CDR2 SYDVKM. Written as DNA, the CDR3 is TGTGCCAGCAGTTCCCCCGGACTAGCGGCCATAAGAGGGCAGTACTTC. It is translated as CASSSPGLAAIRGQYF.

V usage is TRBV9 and J usage is TRBJ2-7, with D perhaps matching TRBD1 (8 bases). The V gene lost 0 bases and the J gene lost 7 bases, with 23 bases spanning the gap. The germline V gene has CDR1 SGDLS and CDR2 YYNGEE. This CDR3 has 17 amino acids. In nucleotides, the CDR3 is TGTGCCAGCAGCGTAGGGCCGACAGGGGCGGGAGAGGGTGAGCAGTACTTC. The encoded protein is CASSVGPTGAGEGEQYF.

The V and J genes are TRBV4-1 and TRBJ1-1; D is uncertain. The germline CDR1 and CDR2 sequences are MGHRA and YSYEKL. Trimming shortened V by 3 bases and J by 1 base, and 9 bases separated the two germline ends. CDR3 size: 14 residues. In nucleotides, the CDR3 is TGCGCCAGCAGCCAGGCCCGGGAGAACACTGAAGCTTTCTTT. It specifies CASSQARENTEAFF.

The chain uses TRBV5-1 and TRBJ2-5, with 10 positions matching TRBD2. The J segment lost 1 base and the V segment lost 5 bases, leaving 5 bases of the junction unmatched. The CDR3 has 15 residues. Germline CDR1 and CDR2: SGHRS and YFSETQ. CDR3 coding DNA: TGCGCCAGCAGGGGGGGACTAGCGCGCCAAGAGACCCAGTACTTC. Encoded protein: CASRGGLARQETQYF.

The genes are TRBV3-1 (or the pseudogene TRBV3-2) and TRBJ2-2; possible D gene TRBD2, 6 bases. The V gene's germline CDR1 is LGHDT and CDR2 YNNKEL (reference sequence). V lost 1 base to trimming and J lost 5 bases, with 11 bases between them. The CDR3 covers 15 residues. CDR3 region: CASSQGSGPTGELFF. The CDR3 DNA is TGTGCCAGCAGCCAAGGAAGCGGGCCAACCGGGGAGCTGTTTTTT.